This entry concerns a single T cell receptor beta chain. These data belong to a study of blood T cell repertoires in COVID-19. V gave up 7 bases and J gave up 1 base, with 11 bases separating them. This CDR3 comprises 14 residues. Germline V lookup: CDR1 SGHNT, CDR2 YENEEA. Generated by immunoSEQ multiplex PCR, the TCRdb table keeps only in-frame clones and is missing some. The top ten hold 8% of the sample, which has 160,000 or so clones, approximately 80% seen once. The TCR sequence derives from a woman aged 45-65 years who had recovered from COVID-19. Sequencing was carried out using PBMCs or T cells enriched from blood (not recorded which). This chain uses TRBV11-3 with TRBJ2-1; D remains unclear. CDR3 nucleotides: TGTGCCAGCACCCCAGGTTGGTCCTACAATGAGCAGTTCTTC. Encoded protein: CASTPGWSYNEQFF.